These 6 T cell receptor beta chains were all obtained from the same sample, sequenced in a study of molecular identifiers for immune sequencing clone quantification listed by TCRdb under 2018. The receptor library was made with PCR. The sequencer listed for this sample is Illumina HiSeq 4000. TCRdb passed the public sequencing reads through fastp at Q25 and MiXCR, retaining productive beta sequences. Rows with a matching CDR3 protein are joined into one entry that keeps the most common DNA and genes. A total of a few hundred thousand distinct CDR3 sequences appear in this sample, about a fifth of them only once. Of the sample, approximately 0.8% falls within the top ten clones. The sequenced sample consisted of naive CD8+ T cells from blood, with Jurkat cell RNA spiked in. In light of the paper, this sample's cell subset or site label describes: FACS-sorted CD8+CD4-CCR7+CD45RA+ naive T cells. Source of these receptors: a human donor in good health. Some libraries in this study had Jurkat cell RNA spiked in.

The V call is TRBV20-1, the J call TRBJ2-7, with TRBD1 identical over 9 bases. The V gene's germline CDR1 is DFQATT and CDR2 SNEGSKA (reference sequence). J gave up 3 bases and V 8 bases, and 14 bases lay outside the gene matches. CDR3 length: 15 amino acids. CDR3 loop: CSTEQGAPSGYEQYF. CDR3 in DNA: TGCAGTACTGAACAGGGGGCACCCTCAGGCTACGAGCAGTACTTC.

The chain carries TRBV18 and TRBJ2-2, with 7 bases fitting TRBD2. The V gene's germline CDR1 is KGHSH and CDR2 LQKENI. The V segment lost 3 bases and the J segment 4 bases; nucleotides outside the gene matches: 11. This CDR3 spans 17 amino acids. The CDR3 region is CASSPRSPGTTTGELFF. DNA of the CDR3: TGTGCCAGCTCACCGAGATCGCCTGGGACTACCACCGGGGAGCTGTTTTTT.

The chain couples TRBV24-1 to TRBJ2-3; no reliable D call. Germline CDR1 and CDR2: KGHDR and SFDVKD. V lost 1 base and J 6 bases, leaving 4 bases between the germline ends. This CDR3 is built from 12 residues. As DNA, the CDR3 is TGTGCCACCAGTGATTTCCCCGATACGCAGTATTTT. Its translation is CATSDFPDTQYF.

Turning to this clonotype: A much larger clone lies one base from this, so it may be a read error. This rearrangement joins TRBV7-6 to TRBJ1-1, with 7 nucleotides matching TRBD1. Germline trimming cut 4 bases from V and 4 bases from J; bases unmatched to any gene: 3. This CDR3 contains 13 residues. The germline gives CDR1 SGHVS, CDR2 FNYEAQ. CDR3 amino acids: CASSSAGGTEAFF. CDR3 nucleotide sequence: TGTGCCAGCAGCTCCGCAGGGGGCACTGAAGCTTTCTTT.

This clonotype is a singleton in its sample. The chain joins TRBV27 to TRBJ2-2; 7 nucleotides line up with TRBD1. The CDR3 contains 16 residues. Germline assignment: CDR1 MNHEY and CDR2 SMNVEV (reference sequence). The trim removed 6 bases at V and 4 bases at J, leaving 11 bases unmatched. The CDR3 loop reads CASRIGTARSTGELFF. For the CDR3, the DNA is TGTGCCAGCAGAATCGGGACAGCCAGGAGCACCGGGGAGCTGTTTTTT.

J is TRBJ2-5 and V is TRBV6-6; D is unresolved. Germline V gene data show CDR1 as MNHNY and CDR2 as SVGAGI (reference sequence). Trimming took off 8 bases at V and 4 bases at J, with 17 bases between the two ends. The CDR3 is made up of 14 amino acids. The CDR3 DNA reads as TGTGCCAGCGGTTTAAGGCGGACCCGAGAGACCCAGTACTTC. This translates into CASGLRRTRETQYF.